Sequencing of this TCR beta chain was carried out in a study of blood T cell repertoires in COVID-19. Study-level background: Spain, Italy and the United States supplied samples that represented acute and convalescent COVID-19.

Here immunoSEQ multiplex PCR was the method, and the copy in TCRdb shows in-frame clones only, minus some. The table records some 120,000 clones, approximately 82% of them present only once. The germline V and J ends were trimmed by 8 bases and 9 bases, with 17 bases remaining between them. There are 13 residues in the CDR3. The genes are TRBV12-3 or TRBV12-4 and TRBJ2-1, with a weak D call TRBD1 (5 bases). This TCR derives from a man aged 70-80 years with active or convalescent COVID-19. The source material was peripheral blood. CDR3 in DNA: TGTGCCAGCGCAGTGCAGAGTGGGGCTGAGCAGTTCTTC. It specifies CASAVQSGAEQFF.